The 14 T cell receptor beta chains presented below share a single source sample, sequenced in a study of cytomegalovirus exposure and HLA in healthy donors. Profiled with immunoSEQ multiplex PCR; TCRdb holds only in-frame clones, not every one. Altogether 180,000 or so clones are present, around nine tenths being singletons, with the ten largest covering under 3.5%. The sequenced sample was PBMCs. The receptor set was obtained from a young man in good health and CMV-seropositive.

The count of this clone is one. The V call is TRBV5-1, the J call TRBJ2-3; tentative D call: TRBD1 (5 bases). This CDR3 spans 14 amino acids. Trimming stripped 4 bases from V and 4 bases from J, with 13 bases between. Germline values: CDR1 SGHRS, CDR2 YFSETQ. The CDR3: CASSATGTSDTQYF. The CDR3 DNA sequence: TGCGCCAGCAGCGCAACAGGAACCTCAGATACGCAGTATTTT.

The sample holds one count of this clone. The chain links TRBV7-2 to TRBJ2-7; the D gene is possibly TRBD2 (5 bases). CDR3 length equals 14 residues. V was clipped by 1 base and J by 6 bases, with 13 bases between them. The germline CDR1 and CDR2 sequences are SGHTA and FQGNSA. The CDR3 coding sequence is TGTGCCAGCAGCTTAGGGGTCGAGGGCCTCGAGCAGTACTTC. Encoded protein: CASSLGVEGLEQYF.

This chain uses TRBV9 with TRBJ2-6; no clear D. The V end lost 0 bases, the J end lost 12 bases, and 7 bases lay between the germline ends. The germline V gene has CDR1 SGDLS and CDR2 YYNGEE. This CDR3 is 12 amino acids long. The CDR3 loop reads CASSVGQAVLTF. The CDR3 DNA sequence: TGTGCCAGCAGCGTAGGGCAGGCCGTCCTGACTTTC.

In its sample, this clone was seen a few times. The J gene is TRBJ1-4, the V gene TRBV4-3; 9 bases align to TRBD1. V lost 4 bases to trimming and J lost 7 bases; unmatched junction nucleotides: 10. From germline, CDR1 is LGHNA and CDR2 YSLEER. CDR3 length: 16 residues. The CDR3 DNA is TGCGCCAGCAGCCCTGACGGGGGGACAGGGTCTGAAAAACTGTTTTTT. This gives the protein CASSPDGGTGSEKLFF.

This clone was picked up one time. The chain carries TRBV14 and TRBJ2-1, with 8 bases identical to TRBD2. V trimming: 3 bases; J trimming: 6 bases; junction bases outside the gene matches: 7. The CDR3 is 15 residues long. The germline CDR1 and CDR2 sequences are SGHDN and FVKESK. In nucleotides, the CDR3 is TGTGCCAGCAGCCATCCCCGGGGGGGCCCCAATGAGCAGTTCTTC. Protein sequence: CASSHPRGGPNEQFF.

The chain joins TRBV7-2 to TRBJ1-3; TRBD1 is a possible D gene (6 bases). The germline V gene encodes CDR1 SGHTA and CDR2 FQGNSA. The germline V and J ends were trimmed by 2 bases and 4 bases, with 15 bases remaining between them. There are 16 residues in the CDR3. CDR3 amino acids: CASSLQGRLSGNTIYF. CDR3 nucleotides: TGTGCCAGCAGCTTACAGGGGAGATTGTCCGGAAACACCATATATTTT.

V and J are TRBV13 and TRBJ2-5, with 9 positions matching TRBD1. Trimming cost V 4 bases and J 4 bases; bases outside gene matches: 4. From germline, CDR1 is PRHDT and CDR2 FYEKMQ (reference sequence). CDR3 length: 14 residues. CDR3 sequence: CASSSTGGGETQYF. The CDR3, as DNA: TGTGCCAGCAGCTCGACAGGGGGGGGAGAGACCCAGTACTTC.

The chain combines TRBV10-3 with TRBJ1-2; a weak D match, TRBD1 (5 bases). Between the trimmed V and J ends, which lost 4 bases and 4 bases, there was a span of 16 bases. CDR3 length: 15 residues. Germline assignment: CDR1 ENHRY and CDR2 SYGVKD. For the CDR3, the DNA is TGTGCCATCAGTGTATCGGACCTCGGGGGCTATGGCTACACCTTC. Translating gives CAISVSDLGGYGYTF.

This clone was recorded only once. The gene calls are TRBV4-3 and TRBJ1-5; 8 positions agree with TRBD1. The germline V gene has CDR1 LGHNA and CDR2 YSLEER. This CDR3 region has 16 residues. Trimming removed 4 bases from V and 5 bases from J; junction bases left unmatched: 10. CDR3 sequence reads: CASSPHYTGGYQPQHF. CDR3 nucleotide sequence: TGCGCCAGCAGCCCGCACTACACAGGGGGGTATCAGCCCCAGCATTTT.

The V call is TRBV6-1, the J call TRBJ2-7; D is ambiguous. The CDR3 consists of 15 residues. Trimming removed 5 bases from V and 6 bases from J, with 20 bases in between. The germline gives CDR1 MNHNS, CDR2 SASEGT. The CDR3 region is CASSHTVVVSGEQYF. DNA of the CDR3: TGTGCCAGCAGTCACACCGTAGTCGTATCGGGCGAGCAGTACTTC.

The J gene is TRBJ2-5, the V gene TRBV5-4; a possible D gene is TRBD2 (6 bases). The CDR3 consists of 13 residues. CDR1 and CDR2 from the germline V gene are SGHNT and YYREEE (reference sequence). Deletions cut 0 bases from V and 9 bases from J, with 12 bases between. For the CDR3, the DNA is TGTGCCAGCAGCTTGGGGGACTCGGGGGCCCAGTACTTC. Translation gives CASSLGDSGAQYF.

This clone was seen more than once but under ten times. The chain joins TRBV7-8 to TRBJ2-4, with 7 bases that match TRBD1. The V and J ends lost 5 bases and 8 bases, in that order; junction bases with no gene match: 9. Germline CDR1 reads SGHVS; CDR2 reads FQNEAQ. The CDR3 loop spans 14 amino acids. The chain's CDR3 is CASSTSTGIYIQYF. In DNA form, the CDR3 reads TGTGCCAGCAGCACCTCGACAGGGATATACATTCAGTACTTC.

This clone turned up a few times. Distinct nucleotide sequences in the sample also encode this CDR3. The CDR3 DNA follows: TGTGCCAGCAGTTGGGACAGCGGGTATGGCTACACCTTC. This gives the protein CASSWDSGYGYTF. V and J are TRBV2 and TRBJ1-2; 7 nucleotides agree with TRBD1. CDR1 SNHLY and CDR2 FYNNEI come from the germline V gene. J was trimmed by 5 bases and V by 5 bases; bases with no gene match: 5. The CDR3 has 13 residues. Using reference TRBV2 and TRBJ1-2 for the parts outside the CDR3, the full variable domain is EPEVTQTPSHQVTQMGQEVILRCVPISNHLYFYWYRQILGQKVEFLVSFYNNEISEKSEIFDDQFSVERPDGSNFTLKIRSTKLEDSAMYFCASSWDSGYGYTFGSGTRLTVV.

The V gene is TRBV9, the J gene TRBJ1-6; 10 bases agree with TRBD1. The ends lost 3 bases at V and 2 bases at J; junction bases unmatched: 2. From germline, CDR1 is SGDLS and CDR2 YYNGEE. The CDR3 has 16 residues. CDR3 sequence (DNA): TGTGCCAGCAGCGGACAGGGGGCCACCTATAATTCACCCCTCCACTTT. It encodes CASSGQGATYNSPLHF.